Shown below are 7 T cell receptor beta chains from a single sample sequenced in a study of Graves' ophthalmopathy and Graves' hyperthyroidism. The TCR beta CDR3 regions underwent amplification from RNA transcripts. Following a first-round RT-PCR that used HTBI primers, a second-round multiplex PCR was carried out. MiXCR, run by TCRdb on the multiplex PCR reads, gives a single entry per CDR3 protein. The sample has about 400,000 distinct CDR3 sequences, approximately 20% seen once. Sequenced material: peripheral blood. These receptors were collected from a woman aged 18-30 years with Graves' ophthalmopathy.

This clonotype was recorded many times. The chain links TRBV6-1 to TRBJ1-5; D is unclear. The CDR3 totals 13 residues. The germline CDR1 and CDR2 sequences are MNHNS and SASEGT. V was pared by 5 bases and J by 4 bases, with 9 bases between. The DNA for the CDR3 is TGTGCCAGCAGTAAGAGAGGGAATCAGCCCCAGCATTTT. This gives the protein CASSKRGNQPQHF.

This clonotype was seen repeatedly, ten times or more. CDR3 amino acids: CAATGTGSDYGYTF. In DNA form, the CDR3 reads TGTGCCGCCACGGGGACAGGGTCCGACTATGGCTACACCTTC. This chain joins TRBV6-2 or TRBV6-3 and TRBJ1-2; 9 bases match TRBD1. The germline CDR1 and CDR2 sequences are MNHEY and SVGEGT. Trimming at V came to 11 bases and at J to 3 bases, leaving 10 bases not matched to a gene. CDR3 length: 14 residues.

This chain links TRBV2 with TRBJ2-5; 8 bases are a match to TRBD1. The CDR3 is 12 amino acids. The ends lost 8 bases at V and 5 bases at J; junction bases unmatched: 4. Germline-derived CDR1 and CDR2 are SNHLY and FYNNEI. The CDR3 region is CASDRGGETQYF. CDR3 nucleotides: TGTGCCAGCGACAGGGGCGGGGAGACCCAGTACTTC. The complete variable domain, with remaining parts taken from reference TRBV2 and TRBJ2-5, reads EPEVTQTPSHQVTQMGQEVILRCVPISNHLYFYWYRQILGQKVEFLVSFYNNEISEKSEIFDDQFSVERPDGSNFTLKIRSTKLEDSAMYFCASDRGGETQYFGPGTRLLVL.

This clonotype has a count of ten or more. V is TRBV12-3 or TRBV12-4 and J is TRBJ2-2; D is unclear. CDR3 length equals 13 residues. V dropped 0 bases and J dropped 4 bases, with 3 bases sitting between them. In nucleotides, the CDR3 is TGTGCCAGCAGTTTAGCGAGCACCGGGGAGCTGTTTTTT. Its translation is CASSLASTGELFF.

The V call is TRBV2, the J call TRBJ1-2; D is unclear. Germline loops: CDR1 SNHLY, CDR2 FYNNEI. The CDR3 extends over 13 amino acids. Trimming took off 9 bases at V and 6 bases at J, with 17 bases between the two ends. The CDR3 here is CARSNSAVDGYTF. In DNA form, the CDR3 reads TGTGCCAGAAGTAATTCGGCGGTGGATGGCTACACCTTC.

This clonotype was counted many times. J is TRBJ1-1 and V is TRBV7-2, with TRBD1 identical over 7 bases. The germline V gene has CDR1 SGHTA and CDR2 FQGNSA. This CDR3 is 16 amino acids long. The trim removed 2 bases at V and 0 bases at J, leaving 6 bases unmatched. The chain's CDR3 is CASSLMVGGLNTEAFF. CDR3 coding DNA: TGTGCCAGCAGCTTAATGGTAGGGGGCCTGAACACTGAAGCTTTCTTT.

This clonotype was observed at least ten times. The V gene is TRBV6-4, the J gene TRBJ2-6, with TRBD2 as a possible D gene (5 bases). With 8 bases removed from V and 1 base from J, the gap between germline ends came to 18 bases. CDR3 size: 17 residues. The germline gives CDR1 MRHNA, CDR2 SNTAGT. CDR3 sequence reads: CASGTTGIQSGANVLTF. CDR3 bases: TGTGCCAGCGGAACCACGGGGATACAGTCTGGGGCCAACGTCCTGACTTTC.